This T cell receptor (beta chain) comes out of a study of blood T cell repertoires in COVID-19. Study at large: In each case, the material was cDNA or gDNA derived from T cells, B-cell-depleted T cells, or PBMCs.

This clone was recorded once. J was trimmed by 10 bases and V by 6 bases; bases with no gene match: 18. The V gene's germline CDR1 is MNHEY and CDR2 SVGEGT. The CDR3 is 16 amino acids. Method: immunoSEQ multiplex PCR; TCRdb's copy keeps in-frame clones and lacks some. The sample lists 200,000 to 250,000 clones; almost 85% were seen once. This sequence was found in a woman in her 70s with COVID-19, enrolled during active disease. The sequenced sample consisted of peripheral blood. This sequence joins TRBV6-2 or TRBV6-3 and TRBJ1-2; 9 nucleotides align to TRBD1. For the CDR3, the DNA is TGTGCCAGCAGCCCTGGGACAGGGACGATCTCTGAGGACTACACCTTC. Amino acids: CASSPGTGTISEDYTF.